This TCR beta chain came from a study of blood T cell repertoires in COVID-19 (dated by TCRdb to about 2020). Regarding the complete study: Collaborator samples came from the United States, Italy and Spain and covered acute and convalescent phases of COVID-19. Samples were obtained from the ongoing ImmuneRACE study (first 160 participants) and from some 1,300 subjects provided by 6 global collaborators. The sample metadata nearly always contained a de-identified subject ID, COVID-19 status, age in years and sex. Where HLA class I and class II types were available, the types were taken from metadata supplied by the sample provider, not from assay-based typing. The repertoires were released in a freely available public database intended as a resource for research on the immune response to SARS-CoV-2. The prospective study material was composed of cDNA or gDNA derived from T cells, B-cell-depleted T cells, or PBMCs. Deeply sampled blood TCRbeta repertoires from subjects exposed to, actively infected with, or recovered from COVID-19 were included in the dataset. The study at large found these results: The amount of clinical and demographic metadata varied by source and participant and was provided uncurated.

TCRbeta CDR3 regions were amplified from genomic DNA by means of the immunoSEQ Assay, a bias-controlled multiplex PCR. In the authors' own workflow: Within the assay, amplification of reference gene primers was used to estimate how many nucleated cells each sample contained. Sequence reads were collapsed and filtered to measure the absolute abundance of every unique TCRbeta CDR3 rearrangement. For each sample, productive Simpson clonality was calculated as the square root of Simpson's diversity index across productive rearrangements. This is the immuneACCESS table as TCRdb keeps it, with only in-frame sequences that have V and J called. A part of the clones is gone; compared with another copy, unresolved V genes explain less than half, and the rest is unexplained. V and J calls plus clone size are reproduced from that table; the DNA served to infer D and trimming. In all, the sample holds about 300,000 clones, and around four fifths of those were seen once. Clones ranked in the top ten supply around 10% of the sample.

A second Seattle source provided samples from volunteer blood donors who had recovered from COVID-19. Whole blood was collected in K2EDTA tubes by collaborating institutions according to the institutions' own protocols. For TCRbeta analysis, collaborator samples were shipped as frozen whole blood, as isolated PBMCs, or as DNA extracted from either sample type. Comment on this clone: This receptor's antigen is unknown. Base qualities are missing; no much larger clone stands one base away.

V loses 0 bases at its end and J loses 2 bases; junction bases beyond the gene matches: 3. CDR1 and CDR2 are drawn from the germline V gene: SGHRS, YFSETQ. From the cysteine up to the phenylalanine, the CDR3 has a length of 15 residues. The entry retains the CDR3 DNA only, 45 bases that are in frame from base 1. The sequencing sample was made of peripheral blood. The chain links TRBV5-1 with TRBJ2-7, and 9 junction bases match TRBD1. The clonotype comes from a woman aged 45 to 65 who had recovered from COVID-19. CDR3 loop: CASSLAGTGTYEQYF. In nucleotides, the sequence is TGCGCCAGCAGCTTGGCCGGGACAGGGACCTACGAGCAGTACTTC.